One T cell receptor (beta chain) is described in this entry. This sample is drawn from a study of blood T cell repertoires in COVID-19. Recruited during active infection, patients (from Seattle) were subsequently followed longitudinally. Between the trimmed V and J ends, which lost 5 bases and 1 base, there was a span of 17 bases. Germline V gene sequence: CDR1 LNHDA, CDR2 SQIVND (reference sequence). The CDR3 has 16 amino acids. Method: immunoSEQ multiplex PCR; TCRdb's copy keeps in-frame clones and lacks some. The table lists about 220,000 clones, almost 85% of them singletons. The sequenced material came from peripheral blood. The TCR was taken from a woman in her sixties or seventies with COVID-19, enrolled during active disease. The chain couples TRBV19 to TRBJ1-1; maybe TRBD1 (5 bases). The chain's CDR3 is CASSQFPTGENTEAFF. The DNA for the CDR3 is TGTGCCAGTAGTCAATTCCCTACGGGGGAGAACACTGAAGCTTTCTTT. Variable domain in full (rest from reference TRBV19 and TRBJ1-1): DGGITQSPKYLFRKEGQNVTLSCEQNLNHDAMYWYRQDPGQGLRLIYYSQIVNDFQKGDIAEGYSVSREKKESFPLTVTSAQKNPTAFYLCASSQFPTGENTEAFFGQGTRLTVV.